These 7 T cell receptor beta chains were sequenced from one sample in a study of T cells in Graves' hyperthyroidism and ophthalmopathy. What was amplified from RNA transcripts were TCR beta CDR3 regions. When the TCR CDR3 underwent first-round RT-PCR, the HTBI primer set was used. TCRdb reprocessed the multiplex PCR reads with MiXCR, giving one entry per CDR3 protein. There are around 300,000 distinct CDR3 sequences in the sample; roughly an eighth occur only once, and 7.9% lies in the top ten. The sample comprised blood. These receptors came from a woman between 40 and 50 years old with Graves' hyperthyroidism.

The chain employs TRBV7-9 and TRBJ1-2; D gene uncertain. V lost 5 bases and J lost 1, with 8 bases in between. CDR1 is SEHNR and CDR2 is FQNEAQ in the germline V gene (reference sequence). CDR3 length: 13 amino acids. CDR3 protein: CASSQVINYGYTF. The CDR3 coding sequence is TGTGCCAGCAGCCAGGTCATTAACTATGGCTACACCTTC.

This clonotype was recorded many times. The genes are TRBV7-8 and TRBJ1-1; D is possibly TRBD1 (5 bases). Between the trimmed V and J ends, which lost 5 bases and 4 bases, there was a span of 17 bases. Germline V gene sequence: CDR1 SGHVS, CDR2 FQNEAQ. The CDR3 is 15 residues long. For the CDR3, the DNA is TGTGCCAGCAGCCCTACAGGAAGGGGATCCACTGAAGCTTTCTTT. This gives the protein CASSPTGRGSTEAFF.

This clonotype showed up many times. The CDR3 reads CASSPVVGGRGEQYF. The CDR3 DNA follows: TGTGCCAGCAGTCCAGTGGTGGGAGGAAGGGGCGAGCAGTACTTC. The V and J genes are TRBV11-2 and TRBJ2-7, with D maybe TRBD2 (6 bases). The V gene lost 6 bases and the J gene lost 6 bases, with 21 bases spanning the gap. The CDR3 covers 15 residues. Germline V gene data show CDR1 as SGHAT and CDR2 as FQNNGV.

The sample holds a few counts of this clonotype. This chain joins TRBV5-5 and TRBJ2-7; D unclear. This CDR3 is 14 amino acids long. From germline, CDR1 is SGHKS and CDR2 YYEKEE (reference sequence). V was cut by 3 bases and J by 0 bases, with 10 bases left in between. The CDR3 reads CASSSTELSYEQYF. The CDR3, as DNA: TGTGCCAGCAGCTCCACCGAACTCTCCTACGAGCAGTACTTC.

Ten or more counts support this clonotype. This chain joins TRBV12-3 or TRBV12-4 and TRBJ1-4; perhaps TRBD1 as D (6 bases). V dropped 0 bases and J dropped 8 bases, with 10 bases sitting between them. CDR3 length: 14 amino acids. The CDR3 loop is CASSLADRREKLFF. The CDR3 DNA follows: TGTGCCAGCAGTTTAGCAGACAGGAGAGAAAAACTGTTTTTT.

This clonotype was counted many times. The chain uses TRBV5-1 and TRBJ1-1; D not resolved. The V gene's germline CDR1 is SGHRS and CDR2 YFSETQ. Trimming took 4 bases from V and 0 from J, leaving 10 bases between them. CDR3 length equals 14 residues. Written as DNA, the CDR3 is TGCGCCAGCAGCCCTGGTGCGGTGAACACTGAAGCTTTCTTT. Protein product: CASSPGAVNTEAFF.

There are a few counts of this clonotype. CDR3 sequence reads: CASSMAGFMGGTEAFF. The CDR3 DNA sequence: TGTGCCAGTAGTATGGCTGGCTTCATGGGGGGCACTGAAGCTTTCTTT. The genes are TRBV19 and TRBJ1-1, with D possibly being TRBD1 (5 bases). V was pared by 3 bases and J by 4 bases, with 18 bases between. CDR1 is LNHDA and CDR2 is SQIVND in the germline V gene (reference sequence). The CDR3 is 16 residues long. The entire variable domain, with the rest obtained from reference TRBV19 and TRBJ1-1, is as follows: DGGITQSPKYLFRKEGQNVTLSCEQNLNHDAMYWYRQDPGQGLRLIYYSQIVNDFQKGDIAEGYSVSREKKESFPLTVTSAQKNPTAFYLCASSMAGFMGGTEAFFGQGTRLTVV.